This TCR beta chain was identified in a study of neurological immune-mediated disorders. MiXCR, applied by TCRdb to the 5' RACE reads, yields one record per CDR3 protein. This table holds around 31,000 distinct CDR3 sequences, over 3.5% found once. This clonotype was seen many times. This TCR was sampled from a woman aged 40 to 49 in good health. The sample comprised CD4+ T cells from blood.

CDR3 amino acids: CSARFRPSYNEQFF. CDR3 coding DNA: TGCAGTGCTAGGTTTAGACCCTCCTACAATGAGCAGTTCTTC. J is TRBJ2-1 and V is TRBV20-1; D uncertain. CDR1 DFQATT and CDR2 SNEGSKA come from the germline V gene (reference sequence). V lost 3 bases and J 0 bases, leaving 9 bases between the germline ends. The CDR3 covers 14 residues.